A selection of T cell receptor beta chains follows, all from one sample in a study of cytotoxic CD8 clonotypes in ibrutinib-treated CLL. Sequenced by immunoSEQ multiplex PCR; TCRdb stores in-frame clones only, minus some. The sample yields hundreds of thousands of clones, 67% seen once. Source: PBMCs, taken after 36 months of ibrutinib treatment. All receptors come from a human donor with chronic lymphocytic leukemia. CDR3s include the opening cysteine and the closing phenylalanine or tryptophan. The order of the fields is V gene, clone size, D gene, J gene, CDR3 DNA, CDR3 protein. A D gene is named only where the DNA matches it firmly. Size values are once, few and many counts, or a class for expanded clones, and some rows have none.

>TRBV7-8|.|.|TRBJ1-3
TGTGCCAGCAGCTTACTCGGATCGGGTATAGGAAACACCATATATTTT
CASSLLGSGIGNTIYF
>TRBV13|few|.|TRBJ1-2
TGTGCCAGCAGCTTAGGCAACCCAGGAGGCTACACCTTC
CASSLGNPGGYTF
>TRBV29-1|.|TRBD1|TRBJ1-2
TGCAGCGTTGAAGGGGGGGAGACAGGGAACTATGGCTACACCTTC
CSVEGGETGNYGYTF
>TRBV7-2|.|TRBD2|TRBJ2-1
TGTGCCAGCAGCTACCCCGGGGGGGACAATGAGCAGTTCTTC
CASSYPGGDNEQFF
>TRBV15|.|.|TRBJ2-5
TGTGCCACCAGCAGAGAGGGAGGTTCCCAAGAGACCCAGTACTTC
CATSREGGSQETQYF
>TRBV11-2|few|TRBD1|TRBJ2-7
TGTGCCAGCAGCCCACCGGGACAGGGACGCGAGCAGTACTTC
CASSPPGQGREQYF
>TRBV7-3|.|TRBD2|TRBJ2-1
TGTGCCAGCAGCTTAGCGGGAGGCCCCTACAATGAGCAGTTCTTC
CASSLAGGPYNEQFF
>TRBV6-1|.|.|TRBJ1-1
TGTGCCAGCAGTGAAGGCTCGGTGAACACTGAAGCTTTCTTT
CASSEGSVNTEAFF
>TRBV7-8|.|TRBD1|TRBJ2-7
TGTGCCAGCAGCGCCCGACAGGGGTTCCGCGAGCAGTACTTC
CASSARQGFREQYF
>TRBV7-8|.|TRBD1|TRBJ1-5
TGTGCCAGCAGCTTCCTGGGACAGGGCAATCAGCCCCAGCATTTT
CASSFLGQGNQPQHF
>TRBV28|.|.|TRBJ1-4
TGTGCCAGCAGTTCCGGCCTGGGAAAACTGTTTTTT
CASSSGLGKLFF
>TRBV6-5|.|TRBD1|TRBJ1-2
TGTGCCAGCAGACGGCCCGGACAGGGGTTCTATGGCTACACCTTC
CASRRPGQGFYGYTF
>TRBV5-6|few|TRBD1|TRBJ1-1
TGTGCCAGCAGCTCTACAGGGGGAACTGAAGCTTTCTTT
CASSSTGGTEAFF
>TRBV28|.|.|TRBJ2-7
TGTGCCAGCACCAATTACCCGGACGTAACCTACGAGCAGTACTTC
CASTNYPDVTYEQYF
>TRBV4-1|.|TRBD1|TRBJ2-2
TGCGCCAGCAGCCAACCGGGACAGGTTAACACCGGGGAGCTGTTTTTT
CASSQPGQVNTGELFF
>TRBV6-5|.|.|TRBJ1-1
TGTGCCAGTTACAGGGCGCGTAGCACTGAAGCTTTCTTT
CASYRARSTEAFF